The present TCR beta chain was sequenced within a study of blood T cell repertoires in COVID-19 (dated by TCRdb to the early 2020s). Background on the whole study: Recovered participants in ImmuneRACE Cohort 3 were defined by two consecutive negative NP/OP PCR tests, clearance by a healthcare professional, or resolution of symptoms. The prospective study material was composed of cDNA or gDNA derived from T cells, B-cell-depleted T cells, or PBMCs. Where HLA class I and class II types were available, the types were taken from metadata supplied by the sample provider, not from assay-based typing. Collaborator samples came from the United States, Italy and Spain and covered acute and convalescent phases of COVID-19. Nearly every sample came with metadata listing a de-identified subject ID, COVID-19 status, age in years and sex. The repertoires were made available in a free public database intended to serve as a resource for research on the immune response to SARS-CoV-2. The samples were drawn from the first 160 participants of the ongoing ImmuneRACE study and from 1,254 subjects provided by 6 global collaborators. The dataset comprised deeply sampled blood TCRbeta repertoires from subjects exposed to, actively infected with, or recovered from COVID-19.

On the study overall, not on this receptor specifically: Clinical and demographic metadata were provided uncurated, with the amount varying by source and participant.

Participants in the prospective study were enrolled through a virtual design, were aged 18 to 89 years, and lived in fewer than 30 United States geographic areas. Cohort assignment in the prospective study relied on participant-reported clinical history from a screening survey and a study questionnaire. Each participant in the prospective study had whole blood, serum and a nasopharyngeal or oropharyngeal swab collected by mobile phlebotomists. Additional blood draws and questionnaires over a roughly two-month period could optionally be provided by prospective study participants. Blood samples from the prospective study were shipped frozen or at room temperature prior to DNA extraction. TCRbeta CDR3 regions were amplified from genomic DNA using the immunoSEQ Assay, a bias-controlled multiplex PCR. In the source study's methods: The number of nucleated cells in each sample was estimated from the amplification of reference gene primers within the assay. To quantify the absolute abundance of each unique TCRbeta CDR3 rearrangement, sequence reads were collapsed and filtered. For each sample, productive Simpson clonality was calculated by taking the square root of Simpson's diversity index across productive rearrangements. TCRdb's version of the immuneACCESS table is confined to in-frame rearrangements and falls short of the full clone set. An unresolved V gene accounts for under half of the shortfall where checked; the remainder is of unknown origin. The V and J calls and the clone size are those of that table, but D and trimming were determined from the DNA. The sample yields 120,000 to 150,000 clones; 84% were counted once. The ten biggest clones cover 3% to 4.5% of the sample.

V and J lose 2 bases and 2 bases, and a span of 6 bases separates them. The CDR3, from cysteine to phenylalanine, totals 14 residues. CDR3 DNA is the only sequence kept; it has 42 bases, read in frame from the first base. As encoded in the germline V gene, CDR1 is KGHSH while CDR2 is LQKENI. About this clone: Its antigen is currently not known. Base qualities are missing; no much larger clone stands one base away.

Specimen: PBMCs or T cells enriched from blood (not recorded which). Here the chain combines TRBV18 and TRBJ1-4; TRBD1 is possibly the D segment (5 matching bases). This clonotype was sampled from a man in his fifties or sixties in a cohort exposed to, infected with or recovered from COVID-19 (not recorded which). The CDR3 loop reads CASSPGATNEKLFF. The DNA reads TGTGCCAGCTCACCAGGGGCTACTAATGAAAAACTGTTTTTT.